This T cell receptor (beta chain) was captured in a study of control samples from healthy donors and cancer patients. Trimming pared 9 bases from V and 1 base from J, leaving 14 bases between. The germline V gene has CDR1 LGHNA and CDR2 YSLEER. CDR3 length: 14 residues. Libraries were prepared by immunoSEQ multiplex PCR; TCRdb keeps only in-frame clonotypes and omits some of them. The sample comprises 120,000 or so clones, about 87% of which are singletons, and about 3% rests with the top ten. This TCR came from a man between 60 and 70 years old in good health. The source material was blood. This chain links TRBV4-3 with TRBJ2-3; D not certain. The CDR3 nucleotides are TGCGCCAGTCGTAAAGAGCCTGGCACAGATACGCAGTATTTT. Translated, it gives CASRKEPGTDTQYF.